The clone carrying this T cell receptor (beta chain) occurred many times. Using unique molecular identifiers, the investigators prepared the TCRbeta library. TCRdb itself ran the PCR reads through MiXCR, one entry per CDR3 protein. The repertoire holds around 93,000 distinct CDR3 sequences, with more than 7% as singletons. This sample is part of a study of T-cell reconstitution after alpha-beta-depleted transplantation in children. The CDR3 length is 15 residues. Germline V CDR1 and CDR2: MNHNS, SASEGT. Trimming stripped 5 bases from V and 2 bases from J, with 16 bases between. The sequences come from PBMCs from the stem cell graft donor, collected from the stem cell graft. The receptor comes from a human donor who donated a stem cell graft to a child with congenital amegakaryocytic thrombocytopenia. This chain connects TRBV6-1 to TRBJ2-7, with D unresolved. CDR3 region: CASSHTNPKPYEQYF. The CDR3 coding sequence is TGTGCCAGCAGTCATACGAACCCCAAGCCCTACGAGCAGTACTTC.